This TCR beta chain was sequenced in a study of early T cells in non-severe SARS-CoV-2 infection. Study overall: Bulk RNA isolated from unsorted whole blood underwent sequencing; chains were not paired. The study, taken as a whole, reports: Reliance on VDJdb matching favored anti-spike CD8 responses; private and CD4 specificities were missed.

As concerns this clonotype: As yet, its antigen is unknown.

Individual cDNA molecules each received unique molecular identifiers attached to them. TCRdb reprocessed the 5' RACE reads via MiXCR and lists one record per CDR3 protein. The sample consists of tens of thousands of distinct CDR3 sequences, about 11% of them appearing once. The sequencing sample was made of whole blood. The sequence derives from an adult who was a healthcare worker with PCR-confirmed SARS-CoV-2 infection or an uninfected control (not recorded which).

For the CDR3, the DNA is TGCGCCAGCAGTGATGGGCTAGCGGGAGATAACCCAGATACGCAGTATTTT. Amino acid sequence: CASSDGLAGDNPDTQYF. V usage is TRBV10-1 and J usage is TRBJ2-3; 10 bases align to TRBD2. With 3 bases clipped from V and 4 bases from J, the junction kept 10 bases outside the gene matches. Germline values: CDR1 WNHNN, CDR2 SYGVQD (reference sequence). The CDR3 has 17 amino acids.